This T cell receptor beta chain was captured by sequencing in a study of PD-L1 blockade in urothelial cancer. Generated by immunoSEQ multiplex PCR, the TCRdb table keeps only in-frame clones and is missing some. The sample holds under 70,000 clones; roughly 77% are singletons and the top ten take roughly 1.5%. Regarding time point: pretreatment peripheral blood. The sequence was obtained from a man in his 70s with urothelial cancer. The specimen comprised PBMCs, sampled around atezolizumab (anti-PD-L1) treatment.

The CDR3 region has the DNA TGTGCCAGCAGTGAAGGGGCCCACTTGAACACTGAAGCTTTCTTT. As protein: CASSEGAHLNTEAFF. V is TRBV25-1 and J is TRBJ1-1; D possibly corresponds to TRBD1 (5 bases). The CDR3 runs 15 residues. Germline lookup yields CDR1 MGHDK and CDR2 SYGVNS. Trimming took off 2 bases at V and 0 bases at J, with 10 bases between the two ends. The full variable domain, with the rest looked up from reference TRBV25-1 and TRBJ1-1, is EADIYQTPRYLVIGTGKKITLECSQTMGHDKMYWYQQDPGMELHLIHYSYGVNSTEKGDLSSESTVSRIRTEHFPLTLESARPSHTSQYLCASSEGAHLNTEAFFGQGTRLTVV.